Shown below are 23 T cell receptor beta chains from a single sample sequenced in a study of blood T cell repertoires in COVID-19. The data were produced by immunoSEQ multiplex PCR, yet TCRdb's version contains in-frame clones alone and is incomplete. The data contain approximately 380,000 clones, about 89% of them singletons. The sequenced material came from PBMCs or T cells enriched from blood (not recorded which). These receptors were taken from a woman aged 40 to 49 who had been exposed to COVID-19.

J is TRBJ2-2 and V is TRBV5-4; 10 bases agree with TRBD2. There are 17 residues in the CDR3. Germline trimming cut 1 base from V and 4 bases from J; bases unmatched to any gene: 7. Germline CDR1 SGHNT, CDR2 YYREEE (reference sequence). This CDR3 is CASSLILAGVGTGELFF. CDR3 in DNA: TGTGCCAGCAGCTTGATTCTAGCGGGGGTGGGCACCGGGGAGCTGTTTTTT.

V gene TRBV24-1 combines with J gene TRBJ1-2; TRBD1 matches 8 bases. This CDR3 contains 16 residues. V was clipped by 1 base and J by 6 bases; unmatched bases: 9. Germline values: CDR1 KGHDR, CDR2 SFDVKD. The CDR3 DNA is TGTGCCACCAGTGATTTTGGGCCAGGGGGCGCCCATGGCTACACCTTC. It specifies CATSDFGPGGAHGYTF.

This CDR3 reads CASSIPGSVYEQYF. Written as DNA, the CDR3 is TGTGCCAGTAGTATACCGGGATCCGTCTACGAGCAGTACTTC. This chain connects TRBV19 to TRBJ2-7; TRBD2 is a possible D gene (5 bases). This CDR3 is 14 amino acids long. CDR1 and CDR2 (germline): LNHDA, SQIVND (reference sequence). V was pared by 2 bases and J by 3 bases, with 11 bases between.

The J gene is TRBJ1-6, the V gene TRBV19; 10 positions match TRBD1. After removal of 4 bases from V and 8 bases from J, the junction contained 2 bases not matched to a gene. This CDR3 is built from 14 residues. Germline V CDR1 and CDR2: LNHDA, SQIVND (reference sequence). The CDR3 coding sequence is TGTGCCAGTAGTACGGGGACAGGGGATTCACCCCTCCACTTT. This encodes CASSTGTGDSPLHF.

In DNA, the CDR3 is TGTGCCACAGGGACCGGGACGGGAGCCTTAGGGACTGAAGCTTTCTTT. Translating gives CATGTGTGALGTEAFF. This chain links TRBV10-3 with TRBJ1-1; possibly TRBD1 for D (5 bases). Trimming shortened V by 10 bases and J by 5 bases, and 26 bases separated the two germline ends. Germline V gene lookup returns CDR1 ENHRY and CDR2 SYGVKD. CDR3 size: 16 residues.

The chain links TRBV7-9 to TRBJ1-1; 7 bases match TRBD1. The germline V gene encodes CDR1 SEHNR and CDR2 FQNEAQ (reference sequence). The trim removed 5 bases at V and 0 bases at J, leaving 12 bases unmatched. The CDR3 has 17 residues. This chain's CDR3 is CASSPHPGTAVNTEAFF. The CDR3 DNA sequence: TGTGCCAGCAGCCCCCACCCCGGGACAGCCGTGAACACTGAAGCTTTCTTT.

This chain connects TRBV25-1 to TRBJ2-1; a weak D match, TRBD1 (6 bases). The V and J ends lost 2 bases and 10 bases respectively, with 9 bases between them. The germline V gene has CDR1 MGHDK and CDR2 SYGVNS. There are 12 residues in the CDR3. CDR3 region: CASSETGWEQFF. The CDR3 DNA reads as TGTGCCAGCAGTGAAACAGGGTGGGAGCAGTTCTTC.

This clone was detected only a few times. The J gene is TRBJ1-2, the V gene TRBV12-3 or TRBV12-4; D remains unclear. This CDR3 contains 13 residues. V shed 1 base and J shed 4 bases, with 7 bases lying between them. The CDR3 sequence: CASSLGQVYGYTF. DNA of the CDR3: TGTGCCAGCAGTTTAGGGCAGGTCTATGGCTACACCTTC.

This clone was counted a single time. The gene calls are TRBV11-2 and TRBJ1-6; D is uncertain. The CDR3 consists of 15 residues. The germline gives CDR1 SGHAT, CDR2 FQNNGV. The V gene lost 1 base and the J gene lost 3 bases, with 7 bases spanning the gap. CDR3 DNA: TGTGCCAGCAGCTTAGGTCGAGACTATAATTCACCCCTCCACTTT. Translation gives CASSLGRDYNSPLHF.

This chain joins TRBV7-3 and TRBJ2-4; the match to TRBD1 covers 7 bases. CDR1 is SGHTA and CDR2 is FQGTGA in the germline V gene. This CDR3 region has 16 residues. V lost 2 bases to trimming and J lost 0 bases; unmatched junction nucleotides: 4. The CDR3: CASSLEGGLAKNIQYF. The CDR3, as DNA: TGTGCCAGCAGCTTAGAAGGGGGCTTAGCCAAAAACATTCAGTACTTC.

V is TRBV7-2 and J is TRBJ2-3, with 12 nucleotides matching TRBD2. CDR3 size: 17 residues. V was clipped by 5 bases and J by 0 bases; unmatched bases: 6. CDR1 and CDR2 from the germline V gene are SGHTA and FQGNSA. The CDR3 loop is CASSALAGGISTDTQYF. The DNA for the CDR3 is TGTGCCAGCAGCGCCCTAGCGGGAGGGATTAGCACAGATACGCAGTATTTT. Full variable domain (outside the CDR3, taken from reference TRBV7-2 and TRBJ2-3): GAGVSQSPSNKVTEKGKDVELRCDPISGHTALYWYRQSLGQGLEFLIYFQGNSAPDKSGLPSDRFSAERTGGSVSTLTIQRTQQEDSAVYLCASSALAGGISTDTQYFGPGTRLTVL.

The chain carries TRBV30 and TRBJ1-6; D might be TRBD1 (6 bases). V lost 2 bases and J 0 bases, leaving 17 bases between the germline ends. From germline, CDR1 is GTSNPN and CDR2 SVGIG (reference sequence). The CDR3 extends over 18 amino acids. CDR3 in amino acids: CAWSPDRTGSSYNSPLHF. CDR3 DNA: TGTGCCTGGAGTCCCGACCGTACAGGGAGCTCCTATAATTCACCCCTCCACTTT.

The chain joins TRBV5-4 to TRBJ1-3; no reliable D call. The germline V gene has CDR1 SGHNT and CDR2 YYREEE (reference sequence). V gave up 2 bases and J gave up 5 bases, with 8 bases separating them. The CDR3 length is 13 residues. CDR3 coding DNA: TGTGCCAGCAGCTTCGAACAGAGAAACACCATATATTTT. This sequence encodes CASSFEQRNTIYF.

This chain joins TRBV7-8 and TRBJ2-3, with D unresolved. Germline V CDR1 and CDR2: SGHVS, FQNEAQ. There are 13 residues in the CDR3. V was clipped by 3 bases and J by 2 bases, with 6 bases between them. Here the CDR3 DNA reads TGTGCCAGCAGCTTGGCAATCACAGATACGCAGTATTTT. Its protein product is CASSLAITDTQYF.

CDR3 nucleotides: TGTGCCAGCAGCCTCAGCGCTAGCGGGGGGGCCTCAGGGTACTTC. Its protein is CASSLSASGGASGYF. This chain joins TRBV3-1 (or the pseudogene TRBV3-2) and TRBJ2-5; 12 nucleotides line up with TRBD2. Per germline, CDR1 LGHDT and CDR2 YNNKEL (reference sequence). Trimming at V came to 4 bases and at J to 13 bases, leaving 13 bases not matched to a gene. This CDR3 comprises 15 residues.

The gene calls are TRBV7-2 and TRBJ2-1; the D gene is possibly TRBD1 (6 bases). Germline assignment: CDR1 SGHTA and CDR2 FQGNSA. This CDR3 is 17 amino acids long. Trimming cost V 3 bases and J 4 bases, with 19 bases left between them. The CDR3 bases are TGTGCCAGCAGCTTTACCCGGGCCCAGGGGATTTACAATGAGCAGTTCTTC. Translating it yields CASSFTRAQGIYNEQFF.

The chain carries TRBV3-1 (or the pseudogene TRBV3-2) and TRBJ2-1; 12 bases agree with TRBD2. Germline V lookup: CDR1 LGHDT, CDR2 YNNKEL (reference sequence). Losses at the gene ends were 5 bases for V and 5 bases for J; bases not matched to a gene: 7. The CDR3 extends over 16 amino acids. The CDR3 bases are TGTGCCAGCAGCACCCGGACTAGCGGGGACAACAATGAGCAGTTCTTC. Encoded protein: CASSTRTSGDNNEQFF.

The V and J genes are TRBV12-3 or TRBV12-4 and TRBJ1-2; 8 bases fit TRBD1. The V segment lost 5 bases and the J segment 7 bases; nucleotides outside the gene matches: 6. The CDR3 extends over 13 amino acids. CDR3 bases: TGTGCCAGCAGTCCGGACAGGGAGTTTGGCTACACCTTC. It codes for CASSPDREFGYTF.

The chain is built from TRBV19 and TRBJ1-4; D unclear. The CDR3 runs 17 residues. Trimming stripped 4 bases from V and 8 bases from J, with 23 bases between. CDR1 is LNHDA and CDR2 is SQIVND in the germline V gene (reference sequence). CDR3 residues: CASSTKPDLASGEKLFF. CDR3 in DNA: TGTGCCAGTAGTACCAAGCCAGACCTAGCCAGTGGAGAAAAACTGTTTTTT.

This clone was counted a few times. V is TRBV19 and J is TRBJ1-6; D is possibly TRBD1 (6 bases). The V end was cut by 5 bases, the J end by 8 bases, with 16 bases between. Looked up from germline, CDR1 is LNHDA and CDR2 is SQIVND (reference sequence). The length of the CDR3 is 15 residues. For the CDR3, the DNA is TGTGCCAGTAGTCCCTCGGGGGGCGGATATTCACCCCTCCACTTT. As protein: CASSPSGGGYSPLHF.

This clone has a single count. The chain is built from TRBV7-9 and TRBJ2-1; TRBD2 agrees at 7 bases. Germline V gene data show CDR1 as SEHNR and CDR2 as FQNEAQ (reference sequence). V lost 6 bases, J lost 7 bases, and 6 bases stayed unmatched. CDR3 length: 13 residues. CDR3 in DNA: TGTGCCAGCAGTCGTACGGGAGGAAATGAGCAGTTCTTC. Amino acids: CASSRTGGNEQFF.

CDR3 residues: CASSSGLAGGSYNEQFF. The DNA of the CDR3 is TGCGCCAGCAGCTCGGGACTAGCGGGGGGGTCCTACAATGAGCAGTTCTTC. The V call is TRBV5-1, the J call TRBJ2-1; 16 bases map to TRBD2. Unmatched junction bases numbered 1, after V lost 3 bases and J lost 1 base. CDR1 and CDR2 (germline): SGHRS, YFSETQ. The CDR3 covers 17 residues.

This rearrangement joins TRBV18 to TRBJ1-1; tentative D call: TRBD1 (6 bases). The germline CDR1 and CDR2 sequences are KGHSH and LQKENI. Trimming left V 3 bases short and J 4 bases short, with 18 bases between. The CDR3 spans 16 residues. CDR3 residues: CASSPERTALGTEAFF. The DNA for the CDR3 is TGTGCCAGCTCACCGGAAAGGACAGCCCTGGGCACTGAAGCTTTCTTT.